The clone carrying this TCR delta chain is medium-sized within its sample. The sample belongs to a study of gamma-delta chains in newborns, infants, children. Overall study context: Microbial exposure reportedly drives polyclonal innate γδ T cell expansion after birth.

The ends were cut back, 3 bases at V and 0 bases at J, with 14 bases in the middle. Germline loops: CDR1 TSWWSYY, CDR2 QGS. The CDR3 contains 16 residues. TCRdb re-called the reads via CATT. The sample includes around 11,000 delta-chain clones, around 3% of them seen just once. The chain combines TRDV1 with TRDJ1; D uncertain. The TCR sequence derives from a child who was a newborn, infant or young child, either healthy, febrile or measles-vaccinated (not recorded which). The specimen sequenced was blood. CDR3 bases: TGTGCTCTTGGGGAGCCCTCCGCAGGGTACACCGATAAACTCATCTTT. This sequence encodes CALGEPSAGYTDKLIF.